Shown below are 30 T cell receptor beta chains from a single sample sequenced in a study of T cell responses to AZD1222 COVID-19 vaccine. This table comes from immunoSEQ multiplex PCR, and its TCRdb copy is limited to in-frame clones, with some not included. The sample carries approximately 150,000 clones, roughly 91% recorded once. Here the sequenced sample was peripheral blood, taken 28 days after the second AZD1222 dose. The origin of the receptors is an adult who received the AZD1222 COVID-19 vaccine.

This clone was detected a few times. V and J are TRBV6-4 and TRBJ2-1; D is unclear. Germline lookup yields CDR1 MRHNA and CDR2 SNTAGT. V shed 3 bases and J shed 0 bases, with 3 bases lying between them. The CDR3 runs to 13 residues. The DNA of the CDR3 is TGTGCCAGCAGTGAGGGCTCCTACAATGAGCAGTTCTTC. This translates into CASSEGSYNEQFF.

The chain carries TRBV2 and TRBJ1-4; D remains unclear. Trimming took off 4 bases at V and 3 bases at J, with 9 bases between the two ends. The germline gives CDR1 SNHLY, CDR2 FYNNEI. This CDR3 spans 14 amino acids. In nucleotides, the CDR3 is TGTGCCAGCAGTGTGGAAGTTGCTAATGAAAAACTGTTTTTT. As protein: CASSVEVANEKLFF.

The chain is built from TRBV2 and TRBJ2-3; D remains unclear. This CDR3 region has 12 residues. V was cut by 7 bases and J by 6 bases, with 11 bases left in between. CDR1 is SNHLY and CDR2 is FYNNEI in the germline V gene. This CDR3 reads CASTLGGDTQYF. The CDR3 coding sequence is TGTGCCAGCACCCTAGGTGGGGATACGCAGTATTTT.

V and J are TRBV30 and TRBJ2-7, with 13 bases that match TRBD2. This CDR3 region has 15 residues. From germline, CDR1 is GTSNPN and CDR2 SVGIG (reference sequence). V gave up 1 base and J gave up 5 bases; unmatched junction bases: 5. The DNA for the CDR3 is TGTGCCTGGAGTGGGGGACTAGCGGGACTCAACGAGCAGTACTTC. Amino acids: CAWSGGLAGLNEQYF.

This clone was observed once. This chain connects TRBV5-6 to TRBJ2-3; no reliable D call. Trimming cost V 0 bases and J 2 bases, with 16 bases left between them. Germline V gene lookup returns CDR1 SGHDT and CDR2 YYEEEE. The CDR3 is made up of 17 amino acids. This chain's CDR3 is CASSLVRRQVTTDTQYF. The DNA of the CDR3 is TGTGCCAGCAGCTTGGTGCGGAGACAAGTTACCACAGATACGCAGTATTTT. The whole variable domain, filled in from reference TRBV5-6 and TRBJ2-3, reads DAGVTQSPTHLIKTRGQQVTLRCSPKSGHDTVSWYQQALGQGPQFIFQYYEEEERQRGNFPDRFSGHQFPNYSSELNVNALLLGDSALYLCASSLVRRQVTTDTQYFGPGTRLTVL.

V gene TRBV5-4 combines with J gene TRBJ1-2; 10 bases are shared with TRBD1. From germline, CDR1 is SGHNT and CDR2 YYREEE (reference sequence). The ends lost 4 bases at V and 6 bases at J; junction bases unmatched: 6. CDR3 length: 14 amino acids. CDR3 in DNA: TGTGCCAGCAGCGATGGACAGGGGGTAGATGGCTACACCTTC. Protein product: CASSDGQGVDGYTF.

The chain employs TRBV19 and TRBJ2-1, with 9 bases matching TRBD1. V trimming: 6 bases; J trimming: 2 bases; junction bases outside the gene matches: 8. The CDR3 totals 16 residues. Germline V CDR1 and CDR2: LNHDA, SQIVND (reference sequence). The CDR3 sequence is CASSRKGQGPYNEQFF. The CDR3 DNA sequence: TGTGCCAGTAGCCGCAAGGGACAGGGCCCCTACAATGAGCAGTTCTTC. Looking up the rest from reference TRBV19 and TRBJ2-1 gives the full variable domain: DGGITQSPKYLFRKEGQNVTLSCEQNLNHDAMYWYRQDPGQGLRLIYYSQIVNDFQKGDIAEGYSVSREKKESFPLTVTSAQKNPTAFYLCASSRKGQGPYNEQFFGPGTRLTVL.

V and J are TRBV27 and TRBJ2-7; possible D gene TRBD1, 5 bases. The CDR3 spans 12 residues. With 8 bases removed from V and 2 bases from J, the gap between germline ends came to 10 bases. Looked up from germline, CDR1 is MNHEY and CDR2 is SMNVEV (reference sequence). The CDR3, as DNA: TGTGCCAGCGGTGACAGCCCCTACGAGCAGTACTTC. It yields the protein CASGDSPYEQYF.

The rearrangement links TRBV18 to TRBJ1-5; a possible D gene is TRBD1 (5 bases). V lost 4 bases to trimming and J lost 7 bases, with 14 bases between them. This CDR3 contains 14 residues. Germline V gene lookup returns CDR1 KGHSH and CDR2 LQKENI. As DNA, the CDR3 is TGTGCCAGCTCACACCGCCAGGGAAACCAGCCCCAGCATTTT. Translated: CASSHRQGNQPQHF.

For the CDR3, the DNA is TGTGCCAGCATCGACGTAGGTGGCTACACCTTC. It yields the protein CASIDVGGYTF. V and J are TRBV7-9 and TRBJ1-2; D uncertain. V lost 7 bases to trimming and J lost 7 bases, with 10 bases between them. Looked up from germline, CDR1 is SEHNR and CDR2 is FQNEAQ (reference sequence). The CDR3 runs 11 residues.

The rearrangement uses TRBV1 and TRBJ2-7; TRBD2, the table's D call, was not compared with the DNA. TRBV1 is labeled a pseudogene. This CDR3 has 15 amino acids. CDR3 region: CTSIGGDTDSYEQYF. Here the CDR3 DNA reads TGCACCAGCATAGGGGGGGACACCGACTCCTACGAGCAGTACTTC.

The genes are TRBV19 and TRBJ2-3, with D possibly TRBD2 on 6 matching bases. The CDR3 covers 15 residues. Germline assignment: CDR1 LNHDA and CDR2 SQIVND (reference sequence). Trimming shortened V by 3 bases and J by 2 bases, and 12 bases separated the two germline ends. The DNA for the CDR3 is TGTGCCAGTAGTATTGGGGGGTTTTCCACAGATACGCAGTATTTT. Translation: CASSIGGFSTDTQYF.

The V gene is TRBV6-5, the J gene TRBJ1-2; D is perhaps TRBD1 (6 bases). Germline V lookup: CDR1 MNHEY, CDR2 SVGAGI. Deletions cut 5 bases from V and 2 bases from J, with 15 bases between. This CDR3 comprises 15 residues. CDR3 sequence reads: CASSMGAGANYGYTF. In DNA, the CDR3 is TGTGCCAGCAGTATGGGGGCAGGGGCGAACTATGGCTACACCTTC.

This clone appeared a single time. The chain carries TRBV4-2 and TRBJ1-3; no firm D call. The germline CDR1 and CDR2 sequences are LGHNA and YNFKEQ. The CDR3 runs to 17 residues. The V end lost 1 base, the J end lost 1 base, and 14 bases lay between the germline ends. In nucleotides, the CDR3 is TGTGCCAGCAGCCAAGTCGGAGGGAGTGGTTCTGGAAACACCATATATTTT. Protein: CASSQVGGSGSGNTIYF.

Written as DNA, the CDR3 is TGTGCCAGCCAAACGGGGCAGTTCACTGAAGCTTTCTTT. Amino acids: CASQTGQFTEAFF. The chain combines TRBV6-6 with TRBJ1-1, with a tentative D call TRBD1 (5 bases). CDR3 length equals 13 residues. Germline V CDR1 and CDR2: MNHNY, SVGAGI (reference sequence). Deletions cut 8 bases from V and 4 bases from J, with 14 bases between.

V usage is TRBV24-1 and J usage is TRBJ1-2; D gene unclear. The V gene's germline CDR1 is KGHDR and CDR2 SFDVKD. Trimming took off 0 bases at V and 4 bases at J, with 17 bases between the two ends. This CDR3 has 17 residues. CDR3 coding DNA: TGTGCCACCAGTGATTTGCCGGGGAAGGAGAACCTCTATGGCTACACCTTC. It codes for CATSDLPGKENLYGYTF.

This clone was observed a few times. The chain uses TRBV2 and TRBJ2-1, with TRBD2 matching 7 bases. J was trimmed by 8 bases and V by 5 bases; bases with no gene match: 12. The germline V gene has CDR1 SNHLY and CDR2 FYNNEI. The CDR3 totals 15 residues. The CDR3 sequence is CASSPTRLARYEQFF. CDR3 nucleotide sequence: TGTGCCAGCAGTCCTACACGACTAGCACGGTATGAGCAGTTCTTC.

This chain uses TRBV6-6 with TRBJ1-1, with no clear D. The germline CDR1 and CDR2 sequences are MNHNY and SVGAGI (reference sequence). Trimming took off 4 bases at V and 1 base at J, with 4 bases between the two ends. This CDR3 contains 12 residues. DNA for the CDR3: TGTGCCAGCAGTTGGGGGAACACTGAAGCTTTCTTT. Translating gives CASSWGNTEAFF.

V is TRBV3-1 (or the pseudogene TRBV3-2) and J is TRBJ1-1; D is unresolved. Trimming stripped 0 bases from V and 5 bases from J, with 10 bases between. The CDR3 has 14 residues. Germline CDR1 LGHDT, CDR2 YNNKEL (reference sequence). CDR3 nucleotides: TGTGCCAGCAGCCAAGAAGTATTGGGGACTGAAGCTTTCTTT. This codes for CASSQEVLGTEAFF.

The V gene is TRBV29-1, the J gene TRBJ1-1; D ambiguous. The V end was cut by 4 bases, the J end by 0 bases, with 3 bases between. This CDR3 is built from 11 residues. CDR1 and CDR2 from the germline V gene are SQVTM and ANQGSEA. The CDR3 region has the DNA TGCAGCGTTGGCTTGAACACTGAAGCTTTCTTT. This translates into CSVGLNTEAFF.

The J gene is TRBJ1-1, the V gene TRBV9, with no clear D. The CDR3 spans 16 residues. Trimming removed 0 bases from V and 5 bases from J, with 17 bases in between. Looked up from germline, CDR1 is SGDLS and CDR2 is YYNGEE. The chain's CDR3 is CASSVAPAGRGTEAFF. CDR3 bases: TGTGCCAGCAGCGTAGCCCCCGCCGGGCGGGGTACTGAAGCTTTCTTT.

The chain joins TRBV7-6 to TRBJ2-1; 8 bases align to TRBD2. The CDR3 has 15 amino acids. Trimming removed 5 bases from V and 8 bases from J; junction bases left unmatched: 11. Germline CDR1 and CDR2: SGHVS and FNYEAQ. The chain's CDR3 is CASSPRRGAMYEQFF. Written as DNA, the CDR3 is TGTGCCAGCAGCCCCCGGCGGGGGGCAATGTATGAGCAGTTCTTC.

V usage is TRBV28 and J usage is TRBJ1-5; no definite D call. The CDR3 runs 13 residues. Trimming left V 2 bases short and J 4 bases short, with 6 bases between. Germline V gene data show CDR1 as MDHEN and CDR2 as SYDVKM. The CDR3 coding sequence is TGTGCCAGCAGTTTAACATTTAATCAGCCCCAGCATTTT. Translation gives CASSLTFNQPQHF.

The chain employs TRBV11-2 and TRBJ1-1, with TRBD1 as a possible D gene (5 bases). The CDR3 runs to 14 residues. V lost 3 bases to trimming and J lost 5 bases, with 13 bases between them. Germline V gives CDR1 SGHAT, CDR2 FQNNGV. CDR3 in DNA: TGTGCCAGCAGCTTTATATTCGGGGGAACTGAAGCTTTCTTT. Amino acids: CASSFIFGGTEAFF.

V usage is TRBV6-5 and J usage is TRBJ1-6; the D is unclear. The CDR3 contains 15 residues. The germline V and J ends were trimmed by 4 bases and 4 bases, with 11 bases remaining between them. Looked up from germline, CDR1 is MNHEY and CDR2 is SVGAGI. CDR3 sequence (DNA): TGTGCCAGCAGTTCCGGACGCCTGTATAATTCACCCCTCCACTTT. Translated, it gives CASSSGRLYNSPLHF.

V usage is TRBV3-1 (or the pseudogene TRBV3-2) and J usage is TRBJ1-2, with D uncertain. The length of the CDR3 is 15 residues. CDR1 and CDR2 from the germline V gene are LGHDT and YNNKEL (reference sequence). The V gene lost 0 bases and the J gene lost 4 bases, with 12 bases spanning the gap. CDR3: CASSQDPRRAYGYTF. CDR3 DNA sequence: TGTGCCAGCAGCCAAGACCCCCGAAGGGCCTATGGCTACACCTTC.

The chain is built from TRBV5-1 and TRBJ1-3; maybe TRBD1 (5 bases). Per germline, CDR1 SGHRS and CDR2 YFSETQ. V was clipped by 5 bases and J by 0 bases, with 24 bases between them. The CDR3 totals 19 residues. The chain's CDR3 is CASSPTLPGLRRSGNTIYF. DNA of the CDR3: TGCGCCAGCAGTCCAACACTTCCGGGACTCAGACGCTCTGGAAACACCATATATTTT.

The gene calls are TRBV12-5 and TRBJ2-1; the match to TRBD2 covers 8 bases. The CDR3 has 19 residues. V shed 7 bases, J shed 0 bases, and the junction held 17 bases outside the gene matches. Germline CDR1 LGHNT, CDR2 FRNRAP. The CDR3 DNA reads TGTGCTAGTGTCCGAGGGTCAGCGGGAGCCACCAGCTCCTACAATGAGCAGTTCTTC. Amino acid sequence: CASVRGSAGATSSYNEQFF.

The genes are TRBV5-1 and TRBJ1-2, with D perhaps TRBD1 (6 bases). The V end lost 0 bases, the J end lost 5 bases, and 14 bases lay between the germline ends. This CDR3 is built from 15 residues. CDR1 SGHRS and CDR2 YFSETQ come from the germline V gene. The DNA for the CDR3 is TGCGCCAGCAGCTTGGAAGCGGGGGCAGGGTATGGCTACACCTTC. Its protein product is CASSLEAGAGYGYTF.

V usage is TRBV7-2 and J usage is TRBJ1-3; 8 nucleotides agree with TRBD1. This CDR3 is built from 16 residues. V lost 5 bases and J lost 4; bases outside the gene matches: 10. Germline V lookup: CDR1 SGHTA, CDR2 FQGNSA. Written as DNA, the CDR3 is TGTGCCAGCAGCCCGCCTGGACAGGGACTAGGAAACACCATATATTTT. It codes for CASSPPGQGLGNTIYF.